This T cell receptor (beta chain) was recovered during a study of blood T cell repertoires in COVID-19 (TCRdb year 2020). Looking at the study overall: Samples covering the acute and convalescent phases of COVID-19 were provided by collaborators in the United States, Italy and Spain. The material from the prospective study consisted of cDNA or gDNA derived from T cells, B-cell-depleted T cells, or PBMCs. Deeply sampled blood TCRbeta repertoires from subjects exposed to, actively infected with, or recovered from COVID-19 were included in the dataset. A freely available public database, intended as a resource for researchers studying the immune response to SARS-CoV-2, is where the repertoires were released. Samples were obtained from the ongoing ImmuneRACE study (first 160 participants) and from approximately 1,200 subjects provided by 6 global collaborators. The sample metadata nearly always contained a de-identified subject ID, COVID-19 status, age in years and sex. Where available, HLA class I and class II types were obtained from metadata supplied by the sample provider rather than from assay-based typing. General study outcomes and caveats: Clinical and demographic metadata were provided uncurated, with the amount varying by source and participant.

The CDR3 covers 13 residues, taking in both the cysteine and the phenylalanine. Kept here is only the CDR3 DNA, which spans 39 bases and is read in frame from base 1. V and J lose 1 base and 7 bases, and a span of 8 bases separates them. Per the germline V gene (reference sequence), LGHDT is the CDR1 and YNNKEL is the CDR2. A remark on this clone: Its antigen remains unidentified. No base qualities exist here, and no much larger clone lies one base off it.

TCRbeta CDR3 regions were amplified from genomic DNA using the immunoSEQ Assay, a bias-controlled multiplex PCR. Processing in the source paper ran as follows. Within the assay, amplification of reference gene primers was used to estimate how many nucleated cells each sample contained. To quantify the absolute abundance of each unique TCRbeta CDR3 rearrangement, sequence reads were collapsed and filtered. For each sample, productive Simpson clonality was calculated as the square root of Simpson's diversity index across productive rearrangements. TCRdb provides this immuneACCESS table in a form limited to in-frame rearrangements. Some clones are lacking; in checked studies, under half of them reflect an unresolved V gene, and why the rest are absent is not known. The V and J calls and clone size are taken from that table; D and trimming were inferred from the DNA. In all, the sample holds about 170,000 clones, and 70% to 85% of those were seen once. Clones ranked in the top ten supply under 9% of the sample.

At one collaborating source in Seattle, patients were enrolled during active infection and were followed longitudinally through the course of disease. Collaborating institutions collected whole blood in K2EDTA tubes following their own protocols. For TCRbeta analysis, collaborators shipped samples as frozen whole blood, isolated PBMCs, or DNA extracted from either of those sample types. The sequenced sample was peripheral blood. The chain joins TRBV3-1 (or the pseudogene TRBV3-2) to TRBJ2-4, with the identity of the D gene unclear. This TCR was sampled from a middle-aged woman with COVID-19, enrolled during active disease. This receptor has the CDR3 CASSQGVVNIQYF. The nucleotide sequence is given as TGTGCCAGCAGCCAAGGAGTGGTGAACATTCAGTACTTC.